The 26 T cell receptor beta chains below were found in one sample sequenced in a study of T-cell reconstitution after alpha-beta-depleted transplantation in children. The authors prepared the TCRbeta library with unique molecular identifiers. MiXCR was run by TCRdb on the PCR reads, yielding one entry per CDR3 protein. The sample holds about 420,000 distinct CDR3 sequences, about 16% seen once. Here the sequenced sample was PBMCs, mostly from graft donor cells, taken 360 days after TCRalphabeta/CD19-depleted stem cell transplant. Source of these receptors: a boy in the first two years of life who had a stem cell transplant for Wiskott-Aldrich syndrome, so the T cells may come from the graft donor.

The sample holds a few counts of this clonotype. The gene calls are TRBV6-2 or TRBV6-3 and TRBJ2-1; TRBD1 matches 11 bases. Germline V gene sequence: CDR1 MNHEY, CDR2 SVGEGT. The CDR3 covers 20 residues. V lost 2 bases to trimming and J lost 0 bases; unmatched junction nucleotides: 12. The CDR3 DNA sequence: TGTGCCAGCAGTTACCCTAATCCCGGGACAGGGGGTCACTCCTACAATGAGCAGTTCTTC. Translating it yields CASSYPNPGTGGHSYNEQFF.

V gene TRBV4-1 combines with J gene TRBJ2-7; tentatively, D is TRBD1 or TRBD2 (5 bases each). The CDR3 has 13 amino acids. Germline V gives CDR1 MGHRA, CDR2 YSYEKL. Trimming shortened V by 8 bases and J by 3 bases, and 14 bases separated the two germline ends. This CDR3 is CASYRQRYYEQYF. The CDR3 region has the DNA TGCGCCAGCTATAGACAGCGGTACTACGAGCAGTACTTC.

This clonotype was counted between two and nine times. The rearrangement links TRBV4-3 to TRBJ2-7; D remains unclear. This CDR3 region has 13 residues. Trimming pared 0 bases from V and 3 bases from J, leaving 6 bases between. Germline V CDR1 and CDR2: LGHNA, YSLEER. The CDR3 nucleotides are TGCGCCAGCAGCCAAGATCCCCGCTACGAGCAGTACTTC. Encoded protein: CASSQDPRYEQYF.

This clonotype was counted a few times. The rearrangement links TRBV12-3 or TRBV12-4 to TRBJ1-6, with TRBD1 matching 7 bases. The V segment lost 6 bases and the J segment 7 bases; nucleotides outside the gene matches: 6. CDR3 length: 14 amino acids. CDR3 amino acids: CASSRDSQNSPLHF. The CDR3 DNA follows: TGTGCCAGCAGCCGGGACAGTCAGAATTCACCCCTCCACTTT.

The rearrangement uses TRBV5-6 and TRBJ2-6; 9 bases align to TRBD1. Trimming cost V 3 bases and J 0 bases; bases outside gene matches: 7. Germline values: CDR1 SGHDT, CDR2 YYEEEE. CDR3 length: 18 amino acids. This CDR3 reads CASSWDRATSSGANVLTF. The CDR3 DNA is TGTGCCAGCAGCTGGGACAGGGCTACTAGCTCTGGGGCCAACGTCCTGACTTTC.

Many counts were recorded for this clonotype. This sequence joins TRBV6-1 and TRBJ2-2, with D possibly TRBD2 on 6 matching bases. Germline loops: CDR1 MNHNS, CDR2 SASEGT. Trimming cost V 6 bases and J 5 bases, with 10 bases left between them. The CDR3 runs 13 residues. This CDR3 reads CASSPRGTGELFF. The CDR3 coding sequence is TGTGCCAGCAGCCCTCGGGGGACCGGGGAGCTGTTTTTT.

The genes are TRBV6-2 or TRBV6-3 and TRBJ1-1; D unresolved. From germline, CDR1 is MNHEY and CDR2 SVGEGT. V lost 0 bases to trimming and J lost 3 bases, with 14 bases between them. This CDR3 has 16 amino acids. CDR3 nucleotide sequence: TGTGCCAGCAGTTACTCGCGGTGGATGGAGGACACTGAAGCTTTCTTT. It specifies CASSYSRWMEDTEAFF.

The chain is built from TRBV4-1 and TRBJ1-1; weak D call: TRBD1 (6 bases). V was trimmed by 4 bases and J by 6 bases, leaving 12 bases between them. The CDR3 contains 13 residues. CDR1 MGHRA and CDR2 YSYEKL come from the germline V gene. This CDR3 reads CASSPTGLPEAFF. The CDR3 DNA is TGCGCCAGCAGCCCGACAGGCCTGCCTGAAGCTTTCTTT.

This clonotype was picked up a small number of times. CDR3 in DNA: TGCGCCAGCAGCCGACAAGTGGGGGGGCCTCTTTCCTACGAGCAGTACTTC. The encoded protein is CASSRQVGGPLSYEQYF. This chain links TRBV4-1 with TRBJ2-7, with a weak D call TRBD2 (7 bases). From germline, CDR1 is MGHRA and CDR2 YSYEKL. The CDR3 is 17 amino acids. The V end lost 4 bases, the J end lost 1 base, and 20 bases lay between the germline ends.

The chain couples TRBV7-9 to TRBJ1-4; the D gene is possibly TRBD1 (5 bases). The germline gives CDR1 SEHNR, CDR2 FQNEAQ (reference sequence). Trimming removed 5 bases from V and 6 bases from J, with 16 bases in between. This CDR3 comprises 15 residues. The CDR3 loop reads CASSTLRRGDEKLFF. The CDR3 bases are TGTGCCAGCAGCACCCTAAGGCGAGGGGATGAAAAACTGTTTTTT.

The sample holds a few counts of this clonotype. The chain has TRBV18 and TRBJ2-5; 8 nucleotides agree with TRBD1. This CDR3 is built from 16 residues. Germline V gene sequence: CDR1 KGHSH, CDR2 LQKENI. Trimming removed 1 base from V and 2 bases from J; junction bases left unmatched: 6. The CDR3: CASSPRQGMAQETQYF. In DNA, the CDR3 is TGTGCCAGCTCACCACGACAGGGGATGGCACAAGAGACCCAGTACTTC. The full variable domain, completed using reference TRBV18 and TRBJ2-5, is NAGVMQNPRHLVRRRGQEARLRCSPMKGHSHVYWYRQLPEEGLKFMVYLQKENIIDESGMPKERFSAEFPKEGPSILRIQQVVRGDSAAYFCASSPRQGMAQETQYFGPGTRLLVL.

This clonotype came up a few times. The gene calls are TRBV24-1 and TRBJ2-1; 12 bases are a match to TRBD2. V shed 0 bases, J shed 8 bases, and the junction held 4 bases outside the gene matches. The CDR3 runs 16 residues. Germline CDR1 KGHDR, CDR2 SFDVKD. CDR3 sequence: CATSDLSSGRADEQFF. The DNA for the CDR3 is TGTGCCACCAGTGATTTGTCTAGCGGGAGGGCGGATGAGCAGTTCTTC.

V is TRBV4-3 and J is TRBJ2-2; 7 bases are a match to TRBD2. The ends lost 1 base at V and 4 bases at J; junction bases unmatched: 6. The CDR3 has 16 amino acids. Germline V gives CDR1 LGHNA, CDR2 YSLEER. Written as DNA, the CDR3 is TGCGCCAGCAGCCAAGCTCCCGGCGGGGGCACCGGGGAGCTGTTTTTT. Protein sequence: CASSQAPGGGTGELFF.

The chain employs TRBV4-1 and TRBJ2-2; no clear D. CDR1 is MGHRA and CDR2 is YSYEKL in the germline V gene. The CDR3 consists of 14 residues. V was pared by 4 bases and J by 7 bases, with 13 bases between. In nucleotides, the CDR3 is TGCGCCAGCAGCCCCAATGGAGTGAACGGGGAGCTGTTTTTT. Encoded protein: CASSPNGVNGELFF.

The chain recombines TRBV24-1 with TRBJ1-5; TRBD1 might be the D (6 bases). This CDR3 is 17 amino acids long. CDR1 KGHDR and CDR2 SFDVKD come from the germline V gene. Trimming cost V 4 bases and J 0 bases, with 15 bases left between them. The CDR3 sequence is CATSDPQRTVSNQPQHF. The CDR3 DNA follows: TGTGCCACCAGTGACCCTCAGAGGACAGTTAGCAATCAGCCCCAGCATTTT.

The table lists this clonotype with a few counts. This chain joins TRBV15 and TRBJ1-5, with D uncertain. V lost 8 bases and J lost 2, with 10 bases in between. The length of the CDR3 is 13 residues. The V gene's germline CDR1 is LNHNV and CDR2 YYDKDF (reference sequence). The CDR3 is CATLLRGNQPQHF. The CDR3 bases are TGTGCCACCTTGCTAAGAGGCAATCAGCCCCAGCATTTT.

This chain links TRBV6-2 or TRBV6-3 with TRBJ2-7; 11 bases match TRBD2. Germline-derived CDR1 and CDR2 are MNHEY and SVGEGT. The CDR3 loop spans 17 amino acids. The J segment lost 0 bases and the V segment lost 5 bases, leaving 9 bases of the junction unmatched. In nucleotides, the CDR3 is TGTGCCAGCAGTCGGGGGACTAGCGGTCTTCACTCCTACGAGCAGTACTTC. It yields the protein CASSRGTSGLHSYEQYF.

This clonotype occurred a few times. The chain couples TRBV7-9 to TRBJ2-7; D may be TRBD1 or TRBD2 (5 bases each). The V end lost 1 base, the J end lost 0 bases, and 13 bases lay between the germline ends. The V gene's germline CDR1 is SEHNR and CDR2 FQNEAQ (reference sequence). This CDR3 has 16 amino acids. The CDR3, as DNA: TGTGCCAGCAGCTTAGTCTTGGGACCGAGCTCCTACGAGCAGTACTTC. Its translation is CASSLVLGPSSYEQYF.

This clonotype came up a few times. This chain connects TRBV24-1 to TRBJ2-5; TRBD2 might be the D (6 bases). Germline V gene lookup returns CDR1 KGHDR and CDR2 SFDVKD. V lost 0 bases to trimming and J lost 3 bases, with 13 bases between them. This CDR3 contains 16 residues. CDR3 amino acids: CATSDLSEGREETQYF. The CDR3 DNA sequence: TGTGCCACCAGTGATTTGTCGGAGGGTAGGGAAGAGACCCAGTACTTC.

The DNA of the CDR3 is TGTGCCAGCAGCTACACAGGCAGAGCTAACTATGGCTACACCTTC. It specifies CASSYTGRANYGYTF. The chain uses TRBV5-6 and TRBJ1-2, with D possibly matching TRBD1 (5 bases). Germline values: CDR1 SGHDT, CDR2 YYEEEE. CDR3 length: 15 amino acids. Trimming removed 3 bases at V and 0 bases at J, with 12 bases between.

This clonotype has only a few counts. The chain is built from TRBV5-1 and TRBJ2-5; possibly TRBD1 for D (6 bases). V shed 2 bases and J shed 3 bases, with 11 bases lying between them. In germline, CDR1 is SGHRS, CDR2 YFSETQ. This CDR3 is built from 14 residues. The CDR3 DNA sequence: TGCGCCAGCAGCTTCACAGGGCGCGAAGAGACCCAGTACTTC. Its protein is CASSFTGREETQYF. The full variable domain, completed using reference TRBV5-1 and TRBJ2-5, is KAGVTQTPRYLIKTRGQQVTLSCSPISGHRSVSWYQQTPGQGLQFLFEYFSETQRNKGNFPGRFSGRQFSNSRSEMNVSTLELGDSALYLCASSFTGREETQYFGPGTRLLVL.

This clonotype was detected ten times or more. The chain couples TRBV2 to TRBJ2-1; 10 nucleotides align to TRBD1. Germline loops: CDR1 SNHLY, CDR2 FYNNEI. V dropped 3 bases and J dropped 3; count of bases not matched to a gene: 5. CDR3 length: 16 residues. DNA for the CDR3: TGTGCCAGCAGTGAGGCGACAGGGGGCTTCTACAATGAGCAGTTCTTC. Protein: CASSEATGGFYNEQFF.

This clonotype appeared once. The chain has TRBV6-5 and TRBJ2-2; TRBD1 agrees at 8 bases. J gave up 5 bases and V 1 base, and 6 bases lay outside the gene matches. Germline values: CDR1 MNHEY, CDR2 SVGAGI. This CDR3 has 16 residues. The CDR3 region is CASSYWSGGNTGELFF. As DNA, the CDR3 is TGTGCCAGCAGTTACTGGTCAGGGGGCAATACCGGGGAGCTGTTTTTT.

V and J are TRBV28 and TRBJ2-7, with 7 bases aligning to TRBD1. The germline CDR1 and CDR2 sequences are MDHEN and SYDVKM. The V segment lost 2 bases and the J segment 3 bases; nucleotides outside the gene matches: 4. The CDR3 has 14 amino acids. The CDR3 bases are TGTGCCAGCAGTTTACAAGACAGGGTCTACGAGCAGTACTTC. This translates into CASSLQDRVYEQYF. Supplemented by reference TRBV28 and TRBJ2-7, the full variable domain reads DVKVTQSSRYLVKRTGEKVFLECVQDMDHENMFWYRQDPGLGLRLIYFSYDVKMKEKGDIPEGYSVSREKKERFSLILESASTNQTSMYLCASSLQDRVYEQYFGPGTRLTVT.

The chain has TRBV12-3 or TRBV12-4 and TRBJ2-1; D is possibly TRBD1 or TRBD2 (5 bases each). There are 13 residues in the CDR3. Trimming removed 5 bases at V and 12 bases at J, with 17 bases between. The CDR3 nucleotides read TGTGCCAGCAGTACCTTATCCCCAGGGACGCAGTTCTTC. This encodes CASSTLSPGTQFF.

J is TRBJ2-5 and V is TRBV4-1; perhaps TRBD1 as D (5 bases). CDR3 length equals 14 residues. V was pared by 3 bases and J by 3 bases, with 11 bases between. Germline V gives CDR1 MGHRA, CDR2 YSYEKL. The CDR3 is CASSQEGREETQYF. In DNA form, the CDR3 reads TGCGCCAGCAGCCAGGAAGGCAGGGAAGAGACCCAGTACTTC.